The 20 T cell receptor beta chains in this list originate from one sample, sequenced in a study of glioma-infiltrating T cells. Amplification of TCR alpha and beta CDR3 regions from RNA used iRepertoire nested multiplex PCR. TCRdb processed the multiplex PCR reads anew with MiXCR; each CDR3 protein has one entry. Of 93,000 or so distinct CDR3 sequences listed, around 30% are singletons. Material: glioma tissue, nonneoplastic brain tissue, or PBMCs (not recorded which). The receptors were gathered from a human donor with low-grade glioma or glioblastoma, undergoing nonglioma brain surgery, or in good health (not recorded which).

This clonotype was found a few times. The genes are TRBV2 and TRBJ1-5; D not resolved. V was cut by 7 bases and J by 3 bases, with 16 bases left in between. There are 15 residues in the CDR3. Looked up from germline, CDR1 is SNHLY and CDR2 is FYNNEI. CDR3 amino acids: CASTYYREINQPQHF. The CDR3 DNA reads as TGTGCCAGCACGTACTACCGGGAGATCAATCAGCCCCAGCATTTT. Full variable domain (remainder filled in from reference TRBV2 and TRBJ1-5): EPEVTQTPSHQVTQMGQEVILRCVPISNHLYFYWYRQILGQKVEFLVSFYNNEISEKSEIFDDQFSVERPDGSNFTLKIRSTKLEDSAMYFCASTYYREINQPQHFGDGTRLSIL.

Turning to this clonotype: A much bigger clone sits one base away, suggesting this may be a read error. The DNA of the CDR3 is TGCAGTGCTGGGAGCTGGGGTAGCGGGGGTTCAGATACGCAGTATTTT. Protein sequence: CSAGSWGSGGSDTQYF. The chain couples TRBV20-1 to TRBJ2-3, with 9 bases fitting TRBD2. In germline, CDR1 is DFQATT, CDR2 SNEGSKA (reference sequence). This CDR3 comprises 16 residues. The junction had 13 bases not matched to a gene; V was cut back by 5 bases and J by 4 bases.

For this clonotype: A much more abundant neighbour one base away suggests this may be a read error. This CDR3 is CASSYEIAGGPSYNEQFF. As DNA, the CDR3 is TGTGCCAGCAGTTACGAAATAGCGGGGGGTCCCTCCTACAATGAGCAGTTCTTC. The chain carries TRBV27 and TRBJ2-1, with 10 bases identical to TRBD2. Germline CDR1 is MNHEY and CDR2 is SMNVEV (reference sequence). V shed 4 bases, J shed 0 bases, and the junction held 9 bases outside the gene matches. The CDR3 has 18 residues.

This clonotype appeared many times. The chain is built from TRBV6-1 and TRBJ2-1, with TRBD2 matching 9 bases. Trimming removed 5 bases from V and 8 bases from J; junction bases left unmatched: 7. Per the germline V gene, CDR1 is MNHNS and CDR2 is SASEGT. The CDR3 runs to 14 residues. The CDR3 loop is CASSYARGGDEQFF. DNA of the CDR3: TGTGCCAGCAGTTATGCGCGGGGGGGTGATGAGCAGTTCTTC.

With respect to this clonotype: This clone may be a read error of a much larger clone one base away. CDR3 sequence (DNA): TGTGCCAGCCGTTCGGGCAGGGAGTTCTCCTACGAGCAGTACTTC. Protein product: CASRSGREFSYEQYF. The chain carries TRBV12-3 or TRBV12-4 and TRBJ2-7; either TRBD1 or TRBD2 may fit D (5 bases each). The CDR3 extends over 15 amino acids. The V and J ends lost 8 bases and 0 bases respectively, with 17 bases between them.

Ten or more counts support this clonotype. The V and J genes are TRBV18 and TRBJ1-1; D is ambiguous. Trimming took 6 bases from V and 1 from J, leaving 9 bases between them. Germline CDR1 reads KGHSH; CDR2 reads LQKENI. The CDR3 contains 13 residues. CDR3 in amino acids: CASSPTRNTEAFF. The CDR3 DNA reads TGTGCCAGCTCCCCGACGAGGAACACTGAAGCTTTCTTT.

The J gene is TRBJ2-7, the V gene TRBV12-3 or TRBV12-4; 8 bases are shared with TRBD1. The CDR3 covers 15 residues. V trimming: 7 bases; J trimming: 5 bases; junction bases outside the gene matches: 13. The chain's CDR3 is CASIKDRGVFHEQYF. The CDR3 DNA is TGTGCCAGCATCAAAGACAGGGGCGTCTTCCACGAGCAGTACTTC.

Comments on this clonotype: One base away lies a much larger clone, so this may be a sequencing read error. This chain joins TRBV6-1 and TRBJ2-1; TRBD2 agrees at 12 bases. Germline lookup yields CDR1 MNHNS and CDR2 SASEGT. This CDR3 region has 17 residues. CDR3 coding DNA: TGTGCCAGAAGTGAAGCCTCTAGCGGGGGGGTCTTCAATGAGCAGTTCTTC. It is translated as CARSEASSGGVFNEQFF.

The rearrangement joins TRBV7-2 to TRBJ2-1; D call uncertain. CDR3 length equals 15 residues. Germline V lookup: CDR1 SGHTA, CDR2 FQGNSA. V dropped 6 bases and J dropped 0 bases, with 12 bases sitting between them. CDR3 DNA: TGTGCCAGCAGAAATGACTGGAGCTCCTACAATGAGCAGTTCTTC. Encoded protein: CASRNDWSSYNEQFF.

This clonotype occurred a few times. V usage is TRBV7-9 and J usage is TRBJ1-1; tentatively, D is TRBD1 (6 bases). This CDR3 has 17 residues. Germline V gene data show CDR1 as SEHNR and CDR2 as FQNEAQ (reference sequence). V shed 6 bases and J shed 5 bases, with 25 bases lying between them. The CDR3 loop reads CASSPHGGGGGATEAFF. The CDR3 nucleotides are TGTGCCAGCAGTCCACACGGAGGGGGGGGGGGCGCAACTGAAGCTTTCTTT.

This clonotype appeared many times. V usage is TRBV3-1 and J usage is TRBJ1-1; D is uncertain. V was clipped by 3 bases and J by 5 bases, with 7 bases between them. CDR1 is LGHDT and CDR2 is YNNKEL in the germline V gene (reference sequence). The CDR3 spans 12 residues. The CDR3 loop is CASSHLGTEAFF. The CDR3 DNA is TGTGCCAGCAGCCACCTGGGGACTGAAGCTTTCTTT.

V gene TRBV7-2 combines with J gene TRBJ2-7; no definite D call. The CDR3 has 14 residues. CDR1 SGHTA and CDR2 FQGNSA come from the germline V gene. Deletions cut 2 bases from V and 10 bases from J, with 18 bases between. The CDR3 nucleotides read TGTGCCAGCAGCTTAAACGCGGTCTCCTACTATCAGTACTTC. Its translation: CASSLNAVSYYQYF.

CDR3 region: CASRVGQGLSYNEQFF. In DNA, the CDR3 is TGTGCCAGCAGGGTAGGGCAGGGCCTCTCCTACAATGAGCAGTTCTTC. V usage is TRBV12-3 or TRBV12-4 and J usage is TRBJ2-1; D perhaps matches TRBD1 (5 bases). The CDR3 extends over 16 amino acids. The ends were cut back, 6 bases at V and 0 bases at J, with 15 bases in the middle.

This clonotype was observed at least ten times. This chain joins TRBV12-3 or TRBV12-4 and TRBJ1-5, with TRBD1 matching 11 bases. CDR3 length equals 15 residues. After removal of 3 bases from V and 3 bases from J, the junction contained 1 base not matched to a gene. CDR3 in DNA: TGTGCCAGCAGTTTGGGACAGGGGGACAATCAGCCCCAGCATTTT. It codes for CASSLGQGDNQPQHF.

This clonotype was found many times. The chain is built from TRBV24-1 and TRBJ2-1, with 7 nucleotides matching TRBD2. The CDR3 is 15 amino acids. Germline V gene data show CDR1 as KGHDR and CDR2 as SFDVKD. V was clipped by 4 bases and J by 7 bases; unmatched bases: 9. Here the CDR3 DNA reads TGTGCCACCAGTGAGGGACTATTGACGACAAATGAGCAGTTCTTC. It is translated as CATSEGLLTTNEQFF.

Ten or more counts support this clonotype. V gene TRBV20-1 combines with J gene TRBJ2-7; 7 nucleotides match TRBD2. Losses at the gene ends were 0 bases for V and 4 bases for J; bases not matched to a gene: 9. The CDR3 is 15 residues long. Germline V gene lookup returns CDR1 DFQATT and CDR2 SNEGSKA (reference sequence). For the CDR3, the DNA is TGCAGTGCTAGAGATCGGAGCGGGGCGAATTACGAGCAGTACTTC. Its protein is CSARDRSGANYEQYF.

This clonotype has ten or more counts. The V gene is TRBV3-1, the J gene TRBJ1-1; D is unclear. The CDR3 is 15 amino acids. Deletions cut 5 bases from V and 0 bases from J, with 13 bases between. Per the germline V gene, CDR1 is LGHDT and CDR2 is YNNKEL (reference sequence). CDR3: CASSFYQDLNTEAFF. CDR3 DNA: TGTGCCAGCAGCTTCTACCAGGATCTGAACACTGAAGCTTTCTTT.

This clonotype was found many times. The genes are TRBV20-1 and TRBJ1-1; D call uncertain. The CDR3 totals 13 residues. In germline, CDR1 is DFQATT, CDR2 SNEGSKA (reference sequence). The V end lost 6 bases, the J end lost 5 bases, and 16 bases lay between the germline ends. CDR3 nucleotides: TGCAGTGCCGCAGTGTATTCTTATACTGAAGCTTTCTTT. It encodes CSAAVYSYTEAFF.

By sample fraction, this clonotype is hyperexpanded. The CDR3, as DNA: TGTGCCAGCAGTTTATCCTTCGGAGAGACCCAGTACTTC. Its translation: CASSLSFGETQYF. The rearrangement joins TRBV6-1 to TRBJ2-5, with no clear D. The CDR3 has 13 residues. The germline gives CDR1 MNHNS, CDR2 SASEGT. V was trimmed by 5 bases and J by 4 bases, leaving 11 bases between them.

At least ten counts were recorded for this clonotype. The chain is built from TRBV12-3 or TRBV12-4 and TRBJ1-3; 10 bases line up with TRBD1. This CDR3 is 17 amino acids long. Losses at the gene ends were 3 bases for V and 6 bases for J; bases not matched to a gene: 11. CDR3 sequence (DNA): TGTGCCAGCAGTTTGCTTGTTGGGACAGGGGCTGAAAACACCATATATTTT. Translated, it gives CASSLLVGTGAENTIYF.